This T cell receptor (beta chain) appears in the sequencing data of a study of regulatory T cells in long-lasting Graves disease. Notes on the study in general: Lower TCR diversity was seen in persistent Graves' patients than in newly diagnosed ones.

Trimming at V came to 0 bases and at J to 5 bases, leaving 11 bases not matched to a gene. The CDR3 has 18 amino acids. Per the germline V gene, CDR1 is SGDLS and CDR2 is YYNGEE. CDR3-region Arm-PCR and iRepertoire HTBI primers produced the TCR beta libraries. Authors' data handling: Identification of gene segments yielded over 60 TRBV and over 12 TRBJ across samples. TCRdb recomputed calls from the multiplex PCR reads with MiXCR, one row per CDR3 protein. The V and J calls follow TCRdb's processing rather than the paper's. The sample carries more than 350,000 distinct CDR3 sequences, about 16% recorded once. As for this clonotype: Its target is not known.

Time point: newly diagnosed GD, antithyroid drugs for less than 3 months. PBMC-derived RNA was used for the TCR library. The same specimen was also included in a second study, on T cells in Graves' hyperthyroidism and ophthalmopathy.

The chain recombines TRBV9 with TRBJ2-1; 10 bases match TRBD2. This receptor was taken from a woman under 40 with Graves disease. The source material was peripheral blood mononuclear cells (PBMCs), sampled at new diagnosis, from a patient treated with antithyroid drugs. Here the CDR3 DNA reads TGTGCCAGCAGCGTAGGGGGGGCTAGCGGGAGCCTCCACAATGAGCAGTTCTTC. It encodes CASSVGGASGSLHNEQFF.